This passage covers 31 T cell receptor beta chains from one sample sequenced in a study of Ad26.COV2.S vaccination and SARS-CoV-2 variants. The protocol was immunoSEQ multiplex PCR, while the TCRdb copy is restricted to in-frame clones and leaves out a portion. The sample lists around 300,000 clones; around 88% were seen once. Indicated treatment: roughly 20 received Ad26.COV2.S at low or high dose, single or two shots; about 5 received placebo; per-sample allocation not given. Day 63 after the first injection of vaccine or placebo was the sampling time. Sequencing used peripheral blood, obtained in a trial of Ad26.COV2.S vaccine versus placebo. These receptors came from a person aged 18 to 65 who received the Ad26.COV2.S COVID-19 vaccine or a placebo.

This clone was seen many times. CDR3 DNA: TGTGCCACCAGCGGACCGAACTCTGGAAACACCATATATTTT. This sequence encodes CATSGPNSGNTIYF. This chain joins TRBV15 and TRBJ1-3; D not resolved. The germline gives CDR1 LNHNV, CDR2 YYDKDF (reference sequence). This CDR3 spans 14 amino acids. V lost 5 bases and J lost 0, with 8 bases in between.

This rearrangement joins TRBV5-4 to TRBJ1-3; TRBD1 might be the D (5 bases). Germline loops: CDR1 SGHNT, CDR2 YYREEE (reference sequence). The length of the CDR3 is 16 residues. V gave up 1 base and J gave up 4 bases, with 15 bases separating them. The CDR3 coding sequence is TGTGCCAGCAGCTTGTGGACTGAGGGGTCAGGAAACACCATATATTTT. Encoded protein: CASSLWTEGSGNTIYF.

The chain carries TRBV18 and TRBJ1-6, with D uncertain. In germline, CDR1 is KGHSH, CDR2 LQKENI. V lost 3 bases and J lost 6, with 9 bases in between. The CDR3 spans 14 residues. The CDR3 protein is CASSPFNPNSPLHF. DNA of the CDR3: TGTGCCAGCTCACCGTTTAATCCTAATTCACCCCTCCACTTT.

This clone has a single count. A much larger clone lies one base from this, so it may be a read error. The same CDR3 can be traced to other DNA sequences in this sample. V and J are TRBV5-1 and TRBJ1-6; possibly TRBD1 for D (5 bases). Germline V lookup: CDR1 SGHRS, CDR2 YFSETQ. The CDR3 is 15 amino acids. V lost 0 bases and J lost 14, with 18 bases in between. Written as DNA, the CDR3 is TGCGCCAGCAGCTTGGAGGGGACGGACACGCTCACCCTCCACTTT. Translated, it gives CASSLEGTDTLTLHF.

This clone was seen a few times. The J gene is TRBJ2-7, the V gene TRBV5-1, with 8 bases lining up with TRBD2. In germline, CDR1 is SGHRS, CDR2 YFSETQ. V lost 0 bases and J lost 3; bases outside the gene matches: 5. This CDR3 spans 15 amino acids. For the CDR3, the DNA is TGCGCCAGCAGCTTGGAGGGACTAGGATTCTACGAGCAGTACTTC. It translates to CASSLEGLGFYEQYF.

V gene TRBV4-1 combines with J gene TRBJ1-2; D may be TRBD1 (6 bases). The CDR3 is 16 residues long. V lost 0 bases to trimming and J lost 5 bases, with 16 bases between them. Germline V gene lookup returns CDR1 MGHRA and CDR2 YSYEKL. CDR3 DNA sequence: TGCGCCAGCAGCCAAGACCCCGGCAGGGGCGTGTATGGCTACACCTTC. It yields the protein CASSQDPGRGVYGYTF.

This clone occurred a few times. The chain uses TRBV7-2 and TRBJ2-7, with D perhaps TRBD1 (5 bases). This CDR3 has 14 amino acids. Trimming stripped 2 bases from V and 7 bases from J, with 15 bases between. Germline values: CDR1 SGHTA, CDR2 FQGNSA. CDR3 protein: CASSLRQGSGEQYF. CDR3 DNA: TGTGCCAGCAGCTTAAGGCAGGGTTCCGGAGAGCAGTACTTC.

V is TRBV12-3 or TRBV12-4 and J is TRBJ2-2; D gene uncertain. The CDR3 covers 13 residues. Deletions cut 5 bases from V and 3 bases from J, with 7 bases between. The CDR3 coding sequence is TGTGCCAGCAGTACTACCTACACCGGGGAGCTGTTTTTT. Translating it yields CASSTTYTGELFF.

This sequence joins TRBV6-5 and TRBJ1-3; the D is unclear. V lost 10 bases and J 1 base, leaving 11 bases between the germline ends. The CDR3 length is 13 residues. Germline V gives CDR1 MNHEY, CDR2 SVGAGI. CDR3 nucleotides: TGTGCCACCTCTCTCGAATCTGGAAACACCATATATTTT. Its translation is CATSLESGNTIYF.

This chain links TRBV20-1 with TRBJ1-2; TRBD1 might be the D (5 bases). This CDR3 is built from 11 residues. V was trimmed by 7 bases and J by 2 bases, leaving 8 bases between them. The germline CDR1 and CDR2 sequences are DFQATT and SNEGSKA (reference sequence). The chain's CDR3 is CSGGGNYGYTF. The CDR3 DNA is TGCAGTGGCGGGGGGAACTATGGCTACACCTTC.

The table lists this clone with a few counts. The chain links TRBV2 to TRBJ2-7; D gene ambiguous. This CDR3 spans 14 amino acids. Germline CDR1 SNHLY, CDR2 FYNNEI. V lost 3 bases and J 2 bases, leaving 11 bases between the germline ends. The DNA for the CDR3 is TGTGCCAGCAGTGACGGCGGAAGGGCCTACGAGCAGTACTTC. This encodes CASSDGGRAYEQYF.

This chain joins TRBV6-1 and TRBJ1-1, with D hard to call. Looked up from germline, CDR1 is MNHNS and CDR2 is SASEGT. CDR3 length: 17 amino acids. The germline V and J ends were trimmed by 3 bases and 0 bases, with 17 bases remaining between them. The DNA for the CDR3 is TGTGCCAGCAGTGATTATCAGCTTTCCCCAATGAACACTGAAGCTTTCTTT. Protein: CASSDYQLSPMNTEAFF.

The chain carries TRBV28 and TRBJ1-5; D might be TRBD1 (6 bases). This CDR3 region has 16 residues. CDR1 MDHEN and CDR2 SYDVKM come from the germline V gene. The V end was cut by 3 bases, the J end by 1 base, with 13 bases between. The CDR3 reads CASSFAGVRSNQPQHF. CDR3 nucleotides: TGTGCCAGCAGTTTTGCAGGGGTGAGGAGCAATCAGCCCCAGCATTTT.

The CDR3 here is CASSPDRARGTDTQYF. CDR3 nucleotide sequence: TGTGCCAGCAGCCCAGACAGGGCCAGGGGCACAGATACGCAGTATTTT. V and J are TRBV3-1 (or the pseudogene TRBV3-2) and TRBJ2-3; 7 bases map to TRBD1. Germline V gives CDR1 LGHDT, CDR2 YNNKEL (reference sequence). The V and J ends lost 4 bases and 1 base, in that order; junction bases with no gene match: 8. The CDR3 is 16 amino acids.

The J gene is TRBJ2-3, the V gene TRBV5-1; no firm D call. Trimming removed 1 base at V and 0 bases at J, with 6 bases between. The germline V gene has CDR1 SGHRS and CDR2 YFSETQ. The CDR3 has 14 residues. The CDR3 DNA follows: TGCGCCAGCAGCTTGAGCTTAAGCACAGATACGCAGTATTTT. Translated: CASSLSLSTDTQYF.

There are a few counts of this clone. This sequence joins TRBV28 and TRBJ1-2; possibly TRBD1 for D (6 bases). The V gene lost 5 bases and the J gene lost 4 bases, with 23 bases spanning the gap. Germline V gene data show CDR1 as MDHEN and CDR2 as SYDVKM. The CDR3 extends over 17 amino acids. The CDR3 region is CASSPLGGSYISYGYTF. DNA of the CDR3: TGTGCCAGCAGTCCCTTAGGGGGTTCGTATATTAGCTATGGCTACACCTTC.

This clone occurred once. The V gene is TRBV12-3 or TRBV12-4, the J gene TRBJ2-1; 7 nucleotides match TRBD1. The CDR3 is made up of 13 amino acids. The J segment lost 4 bases and the V segment lost 6 bases, leaving 3 bases of the junction unmatched. The CDR3 nucleotides are TGTGCCAGCAGCACGGGACAGTACAATGAGCAGTTCTTC. Translating gives CASSTGQYNEQFF.

The chain has TRBV18 and TRBJ1-1; D is uncertain. V was pared by 3 bases and J by 3 bases, with 11 bases between. This CDR3 spans 14 amino acids. Germline V gene lookup returns CDR1 KGHSH and CDR2 LQKENI. The chain's CDR3 is CASSPGLVDTEAFF. The CDR3 bases are TGTGCCAGCTCACCGGGCCTTGTGGACACTGAAGCTTTCTTT.

This chain uses TRBV19 with TRBJ1-5, with TRBD1 identical over 10 bases. CDR3 length: 15 amino acids. Trimming removed 5 bases from V and 6 bases from J; junction bases left unmatched: 7. The germline gives CDR1 LNHDA, CDR2 SQIVND (reference sequence). The chain's CDR3 is CASSFGTGALQPQHF. The CDR3 region has the DNA TGTGCCAGTAGTTTCGGGACAGGGGCCCTTCAGCCCCAGCATTTT.

The chain links TRBV10-3 to TRBJ2-2; D is undetermined. Germline CDR1 is ENHRY and CDR2 is SYGVKD. Trimming stripped 5 bases from V and 1 base from J, with 5 bases between. This CDR3 contains 13 residues. The CDR3 nucleotides read TGTGCCATCAGTCGGCAGAACACCGGGGAGCTGTTTTTT. The encoded protein is CAISRQNTGELFF.

The gene calls are TRBV4-1 and TRBJ2-3; the D gene is possibly TRBD1 (6 bases). The CDR3 is 18 residues long. Trimming took off 1 base at V and 0 bases at J, with 17 bases between the two ends. The germline gives CDR1 MGHRA, CDR2 YSYEKL. For the CDR3, the DNA is TGCGCCAGCAGCCAAGTTAGCACCGGGACACCTAGCACAGATACGCAGTATTTT. Translation gives CASSQVSTGTPSTDTQYF.

The chain joins TRBV6-6 to TRBJ2-7, with D perhaps TRBD2 (5 bases). CDR1 and CDR2 from the germline V gene are MNHNY and SVGAGI (reference sequence). The CDR3 loop spans 16 amino acids. V dropped 6 bases and J dropped 3 bases, with 21 bases sitting between them. Here the CDR3 DNA reads TGTGCCAGCAGCCCTGGGTCTCCCGGACTTGACTACGAGCAGTACTTC. Protein product: CASSPGSPGLDYEQYF.

This chain connects TRBV19 to TRBJ2-7, with TRBD2 identical over 10 bases. The germline V gene has CDR1 LNHDA and CDR2 SQIVND (reference sequence). V gave up 8 bases and J gave up 5 bases; unmatched junction bases: 9. The CDR3 has 14 amino acids. DNA of the CDR3: TGTGCCAGTCAGAGCGGGAGGGCTGATCACGAGCAGTACTTC. Encoded protein: CASQSGRADHEQYF.

The chain combines TRBV6-1 with TRBJ2-5; D is possibly TRBD2 (5 bases). V was cut by 3 bases and J by 2 bases, with 13 bases left in between. Germline V gives CDR1 MNHNS, CDR2 SASEGT. The CDR3 runs to 15 residues. The CDR3 loop is CASSDIGLGQETQYF. The CDR3 nucleotides read TGTGCCAGCAGTGATATAGGACTGGGTCAAGAGACCCAGTACTTC.

This chain joins TRBV6-5 and TRBJ2-7; TRBD1 matches 8 bases. The CDR3 is 14 residues long. The germline CDR1 and CDR2 sequences are MNHEY and SVGAGI. The junction had 3 bases not matched to a gene; V was cut back by 4 bases and J by 1 base. CDR3 sequence reads: CASSFGQGSYEQYF. The DNA for the CDR3 is TGTGCCAGCAGTTTTGGACAGGGATCCTACGAGCAGTACTTC.

V is TRBV7-2 and J is TRBJ2-3; a possible D gene is TRBD2 (6 bases). V was trimmed by 0 bases and J by 9 bases, leaving 19 bases between them. This CDR3 has 16 residues. The germline CDR1 and CDR2 sequences are SGHTA and FQGNSA. CDR3 coding DNA: TGTGCCAGCAGCTTAGCGACACTAGCCGGCCGGGGGACGCAGTATTTT. Translating gives CASSLATLAGRGTQYF. Supplemented by reference TRBV7-2 and TRBJ2-3, the full variable domain reads GAGVSQSPSNKVTEKGKDVELRCDPISGHTALYWYRQSLGQGLEFLIYFQGNSAPDKSGLPSDRFSAERTGGSVSTLTIQRTQQEDSAVYLCASSLATLAGRGTQYFGPGTRLTVL.

The genes are TRBV20-1 and TRBJ2-3; 7 bases match TRBD1. This CDR3 is built from 14 residues. The J segment lost 2 bases and the V segment lost 3 bases, leaving 5 bases of the junction unmatched. Looked up from germline, CDR1 is DFQATT and CDR2 is SNEGSKA (reference sequence). The CDR3 DNA follows: TGCAGTGCTAGTCCCAGGGGGACCACAGATACGCAGTATTTT. Protein: CSASPRGTTDTQYF.

This clone was picked up a small number of times. The rearrangement links TRBV5-6 to TRBJ1-6, with D possibly being TRBD1 (5 bases). This CDR3 spans 17 amino acids. The germline V and J ends were trimmed by 1 base and 2 bases, with 13 bases remaining between them. Germline V gene data show CDR1 as SGHDT and CDR2 as YYEEEE. The CDR3 DNA sequence: TGTGCCAGCAGCTTGACCCCAGGGTCGACCTATAATTCACCCCTCCACTTT. It specifies CASSLTPGSTYNSPLHF.

This clone has only a few counts. The CDR3 DNA is TGTGCCAGCAGCCAAACTTCGAACACCGGGGAGCTGTTTTTT. As protein: CASSQTSNTGELFF. This rearrangement joins TRBV7-7 to TRBJ2-2; D unresolved. Looked up from germline, CDR1 is SSHAT and CDR2 is FNYEAQ (reference sequence). The CDR3 extends over 14 amino acids. Trimming took off 5 bases at V and 0 bases at J, with 7 bases between the two ends. The full variable domain, in which reference TRBV7-7 and TRBJ2-2 provide the parts outside the CDR3, is GAGVSQSPRYKVTKRGQDVTLRCDPISSHATLYWYQQALGQGPEFLTYFNYEAQPDKSGLPSDRFSAERPEGSISTLTIQRTEQRDSAMYRCASSQTSNTGELFFGEGSRLTVL.

This rearrangement joins TRBV7-9 to TRBJ1-1; unclear D gene. Germline V gene data show CDR1 as SEHNR and CDR2 as FQNEAQ (reference sequence). CDR3 length equals 14 residues. Trimming took off 5 bases at V and 1 base at J, with 11 bases between the two ends. CDR3: CASSPPYSNTEAFF. CDR3 bases: TGTGCCAGCAGCCCACCCTACTCGAACACTGAAGCTTTCTTT.

The rearrangement uses TRBV5-8 and TRBJ1-2, with D perhaps matching TRBD1 (6 bases). V shed 1 base and J shed 6 bases, with 10 bases lying between them. The CDR3 covers 13 residues. Germline V gene sequence: CDR1 SGHTS, CDR2 YDEGEE. CDR3 sequence reads: CASSLPGGDGYTF. The CDR3 region has the DNA TGTGCCAGCAGCTTGCCGGGGGGCGATGGCTACACCTTC.